These T cell receptor beta chains were read from a single sample in a study of blood T cell repertoires in COVID-19. Clones were sequenced by immunoSEQ multiplex PCR, and TCRdb holds only the in-frame ones, with some missing. The repertoire holds a few hundred thousand clones, with roughly 80% as singletons. The sequencing sample was made of peripheral blood. These receptors all come from a man between 60 and 75 years old who had recovered from COVID-19. CDR3s include the opening cysteine and the closing phenylalanine or tryptophan. A D gene is named only where the DNA matches it firmly. The size field is filled for only some rows; it gives once, few, many or a size class.

>TRBD2|TRBV29-1|-|TRBJ2-3
CSDGLAGTDTQYF
TGCAGCGACGGACTAGCGGGGACAGATACGCAGTATTTT
>-|TRBV7-8|-|TRBJ2-3
CASSLGVTRIREDTQYF
TGTGCCAGCAGCTTAGGGGTGACCCGTATACGGGAAGATACGCAGTATTTT
>-|TRBV6-1|-|TRBJ1-5
CASSEAGGDDQPQHF
TGTGCCAGCAGTGAAGCAGGAGGGGACGATCAGCCCCAGCATTTT
>TRBD1|TRBV5-1|few|TRBJ1-4
CASSFGQGELKLFF
TGCGCCAGCAGCTTTGGGCAGGGGGAGTTGAAACTGTTTTTT
>-|TRBV30|few|TRBJ2-7
CAWSVYGTRKPEQYF
TGTGCCTGGAGTGTATACGGGACAAGGAAACCTGAGCAGTACTTC
>-|TRBV6-1|-|TRBJ1-5
CASSDPRKGDNQPQHF
TGTGCCAGCAGTGACCCCCGAAAGGGGGATAATCAGCCCCAGCATTTT
>-|TRBV12-3/TRBV12-4|-|TRBJ2-7
CASSFGAAYEQYF
TGTGCCAGCAGTTTTGGGGCGGCCTACGAGCAGTACTTC
>-|TRBV6-1|-|TRBJ2-2
CASSEVANLRTGELFF
TGTGCCAGCAGTGAAGTTGCGAACTTGAGGACCGGGGAGCTGTTTTTT
>-|TRBV11-3|-|TRBJ2-2
CASSLGYGVRGQTLGELFF
TGTGCCAGCAGCTTAGGATATGGGGTCAGAGGACAGACCTTAGGGGAGCTGTTTTTT
>-|TRBV7-9|-|TRBJ1-2
CASSRTQENGYTF
TGTGCCAGCAGCCGCACACAGGAGAATGGCTACACCTTC
>-|TRBV30|-|TRBJ1-4
CAWSSPGTVLGKLFF
TGTGCCTGGAGTTCCCCCGGGACTGTCCTCGGAAAACTGTTTTTT
>-|TRBV5-4|-|TRBJ1-2
CASSLAGAVPSGYTF
TGTGCCAGCAGCTTAGCAGGGGCTGTTCCATCCGGCTACACCTTC
>-|TRBV28|-|TRBJ2-5
CASLDGNQETQYF
TGTGCCAGCCTAGACGGCAACCAAGAGACCCAGTACTTC
>-|TRBV18|-|TRBJ2-7
CASSPTERTEQYF
TGTGCCAGCTCACCAACGGAGCGTACCGAGCAGTACTTC
>-|TRBV20-1|-|TRBJ2-5
CSASSLSLHETQYF
TGCAGTGCTAGTTCCCTGAGCCTCCACGAGACCCAGTACTTC
>-|TRBV7-2|-|TRBJ1-2
CASSPTGFYGYTF
TGTGCCAGCAGCCCCACAGGATTCTATGGCTACACCTTC
>TRBD1|TRBV6-4|-|TRBJ2-2
CASSDQTGTNTGELFF
TGTGCCAGCAGTGACCAGACAGGGACGAACACCGGGGAGCTGTTTTTT
>-|TRBV24-1|-|TRBJ2-3
CATSDGHTDTQYF
TGTGCCACCAGTGATGGACACACAGATACGCAGTATTTT
>-|TRBV7-8|-|TRBJ1-1
CASSFRAGTEAFF
TGTGCCAGCAGCTTCAGGGCTGGGACTGAAGCTTTCTTT
>-|TRBV4-2|-|TRBJ1-6
CASSPHPQGFNSPLHF
TGTGCCAGCAGCCCTCACCCACAGGGCTTTAATTCACCCCTCCACTTT
>-|TRBV27|-|TRBJ2-7
CASSFSGSFLDEQYF
TGTGCCAGCAGTTTCTCCGGCAGCTTCCTAGACGAGCAGTACTTC
>-|TRBV6-6|-|TRBJ2-5
CASSPDGVQRETQYF
TGTGCCAGCAGCCCCGACGGGGTCCAGAGAGAGACCCAGTACTTC
>-|TRBV5-6|-|TRBJ2-3
CASSPRGTADTQYF
TGTGCCAGCAGCCCTCGGGGGACGGCAGATACGCAGTATTTT
>-|TRBV18|-|TRBJ1-4
CASSPTTGGSNGKEKLFF
TGTGCCAGCTCACCGACCACGGGGGGATCGAATGGGAAAGAAAAACTGTTTTTT
>TRBD2|TRBV2|few|TRBJ2-3
CASSPTSGSADTQYF
TGTGCCAGCAGCCCCACCAGCGGGAGCGCAGATACGCAGTATTTT
>TRBD1|TRBV5-4|-|TRBJ2-5
CASSLEGARISKETQYF
TGTGCCAGCAGCTTGGAGGGGGCAAGGATTTCGAAAGAGACCCAGTACTTC
>-|TRBV9|once|TRBJ2-5
CASSLEGGVSGETQYF
TGTGCCAGCAGCCTTGAGGGTGGAGTTTCGGGAGAGACCCAGTACTTC
>-|TRBV4-1|few|TRBJ2-7
CASSQEAVYAYEQYF
TGCGCCAGCAGCCAAGAAGCTGTGTACGCCTACGAGCAGTACTTC
>-|TRBV7-9|-|TRBJ1-4
CASSLATSGIEKLFF
TGTGCCAGCAGCTTAGCAACATCAGGGATTGAAAAACTGTTTTTT
>-|TRBV18|-|TRBJ2-7
CASSGGRPSYEQYF
TGTGCCAGCTCCGGGGGGCGCCCTTCCTACGAGCAGTACTTC
>TRBD2|TRBV30|once|TRBJ2-2
CAKNGGNLVGELFF
TGTGCCAAGAACGGGGGGAACCTGGTCGGGGAGCTGTTTTTT
>TRBD1|TRBV6-5|-|TRBJ1-1
CASRDRGLNTEAFF
TGTGCCAGCAGGGACAGGGGTTTGAACACTGAAGCTTTCTTT
>-|TRBV5-6|once|TRBJ1-2
CASSQGHPGYGYTF
TGTGCCAGCAGCCAGGGACATCCTGGATATGGCTACACCTTC
>-|TRBV2|-|TRBJ2-1
CASRSGTWEQFF
TGTGCCAGCAGATCAGGGACTTGGGAGCAGTTCTTC
>-|TRBV5-4|-|TRBJ1-1
CASSRTSMNTEAFF
TGTGCCAGCAGCAGGACATCCATGAACACTGAAGCTTTCTTT
>TRBD1|TRBV27|-|TRBJ2-2
CASSSTGGANTGELFF
TGTGCCAGCAGTTCAACAGGGGGCGCGAACACCGGGGAGCTGTTTTTT
>TRBD1|TRBV6-5|-|TRBJ1-2
CASRGTGGTLVGYTF
TGTGCCAGCAGAGGAACAGGGGGCACTTTAGTCGGCTACACCTTC
>TRBD1|TRBV11-3|-|TRBJ2-3
CASSSGQAADTQYF
TGTGCCAGCAGCTCCGGACAGGCAGCAGATACGCAGTATTTT
>TRBD2|TRBV6-2/TRBV6-3|-|TRBJ2-7
CATNPGLAYEQYF
TGTGCCACCAACCCGGGACTAGCCTACGAGCAGTACTTC
>-|TRBV12-3/TRBV12-4|once|TRBJ1-1
CASILGPGTEAFF
TGTGCCAGCATTCTGGGGCCAGGCACTGAAGCTTTCTTT
>TRBD1|TRBV3-1/TRBV3-2|-|TRBJ1-6
CASSPRAGQGSPLHF
TGTGCCAGCAGCCCCCGAGCCGGACAGGGTTCACCCCTCCACTTT
>-|TRBV6-1|once|TRBJ2-1
CASSERPERYNNNEQFF
TGTGCCAGCAGTGAGAGGCCGGAGCGATACAACAATAATGAGCAGTTCTTC
>-|TRBV11-2|-|TRBJ2-2
CASSLVLEAGELFF
TGTGCCAGCAGCTTAGTACTAGAGGCCGGGGAGCTGTTTTTT
>-|TRBV2|-|TRBJ1-2
CASREGNYGYTF
TGTGCCAGCAGGGAGGGAAACTATGGCTACACCTTC
>TRBD2|TRBV5-1|few|TRBJ2-5
CASSPRAGGSQQETQYF
TGCGCCAGCAGCCCTCGGGCGGGGGGTTCGCAACAAGAGACCCAGTACTTC
>-|TRBV3-1/TRBV3-2|once|TRBJ1-2
CASSPLNRIPHGYTF
TGTGCCAGCAGCCCGCTAAACAGAATACCCCATGGCTACACCTTC
>-|TRBV10-3|-|TRBJ2-7
CAISEDSYEQYF
TGTGCCATCAGTGAAGACAGCTACGAGCAGTACTTC
>-|TRBV20-1|-|TRBJ2-7
CSALRLYEQYF
TGCAGTGCCCTTCGACTCTACGAGCAGTACTTC
>-|TRBV5-6|many|TRBJ2-5
CASSFSRTETQYF
TGTGCCAGCAGCTTTAGTAGAACTGAGACCCAGTACTTC
>TRBD1|TRBV25-1|few|TRBJ2-5
CASSEGQGRGETQYF
TGTGCCAGCAGTGAAGGACAGGGACGCGGAGAGACCCAGTACTTC
>-|TRBV7-6|few|TRBJ2-7
CASSLVPEEQYF
TGTGCCAGCAGCTTAGTGCCAGAAGAGCAGTACTTC
>TRBD1|TRBV10-1|-|TRBJ2-7
CASGDRSLGHEQYF
TGCGCCAGCGGGGACAGGTCCCTTGGCCACGAGCAGTACTTC
>TRBD1|TRBV28|-|TRBJ2-3
CASGLLGTEMTSTDTQYF
TGTGCCAGCGGCCTACTCGGGACAGAAATGACTAGCACAGATACGCAGTATTTT
>-|TRBV2|few|TRBJ2-3
CASMSGRRQSSTDTQYF
TGTGCCAGCATGTCAGGGAGGAGACAATCTAGCACAGATACGCAGTATTTT
>-|TRBV5-1|-|TRBJ2-1
CASSLRGSPNNEQFF
TGCGCCAGCAGCTTAAGGGGAAGCCCCAACAATGAGCAGTTCTTC
>TRBD2|TRBV7-9|-|TRBJ2-5
CASSQGLAGEETQYF
TGTGCCAGCAGTCAGGGACTAGCGGGAGAAGAGACCCAGTACTTC
>-|TRBV29-1|-|TRBJ2-1
CSVTGGVSYNEQFF
TGCAGCGTTACAGGGGGGGTCTCCTACAATGAGCAGTTCTTC
>TRBD2|TRBV6-4|-|TRBJ2-3
CASSDEGTSGTDTQYF
TGTGCCAGCAGTGATGAGGGGACTAGCGGCACAGATACGCAGTATTTT
>-|TRBV7-2|-|TRBJ2-5
CASSQGLRETQYF
TGTGCCAGCAGCCAGGGACTGCGGGAGACCCAGTACTTC
>TRBD2|TRBV5-6|-|TRBJ2-4
CASRKLAGGGAYIQYF
TGTGCCAGCAGAAAACTAGCGGGAGGAGGTGCGTACATTCAGTACTTC